Listed below are T cell receptor beta chains from one sample, sequenced in a study of CD8 T cells in Susac syndrome. TCRdb processed the immunoSEQ multiplex PCR reads anew with MiXCR; each CDR3 protein has one entry. The sample shows approximately 160,000 distinct CDR3 sequences, just under 95% of them seen only once. Sample: CD4+ T cells from PBMCs. The receptors shown here come from a human donor in good health. Both conserved end residues are part of each CDR3. A D gene is named only where the DNA matches it firmly.

D: NA; length: 14; J: TRBJ1-1; V: TRBV7-9; DNA: TGTGCCAGCAGCTTAGGGTTAACGGATACTGAAGCTTTCTTT; CDR3: CASSLGLTDTEAFF
D: NA; length: 15; J: TRBJ2-3; V: TRBV20-1; DNA: TGCAGTGCTCTCCCTGGGGGGGGCCCCACAGATACGCAGTATTTT; CDR3: CSALPGGGPTDTQYF
D: TRBD2; length: 16; J: TRBJ2-1; V: TRBV2; DNA: TGTGCCAGCAGCCGAAATCTAGCGGGGGTTGGTAATGAGCAGTTCTTC; CDR3: CASSRNLAGVGNEQFF
D: NA; length: 10; J: TRBJ1-1; V: TRBV7-9; DNA: TGTGCCAGCAGCTTGGCTGAAGCTTTCTTT; CDR3: CASSLAEAFF
D: NA; length: 13; J: TRBJ2-7; V: TRBV18; DNA: TGTGCCAGCTCACCACCGGCCGTTGGGGAGCAGTACTTC; CDR3: CASSPPAVGEQYF
D: NA; length: 13; J: TRBJ1-1; V: TRBV12-3/TRBV12-4; DNA: TGTGCCAGCAGTTTCCCGGGGCGGGGTGAAGCTTTCTTT; CDR3: CASSFPGRGEAFF
D: NA; length: 13; J: TRBJ2-3; V: TRBV7-2; DNA: TGTGCCAGCAGCTTCGGAGGGCAAGATACGCAGTATTTT; CDR3: CASSFGGQDTQYF
D: NA; length: 13; J: TRBJ2-5; V: TRBV3-1; DNA: TGTGCCAGCAGCCAAGAAGGTTCCCAGGCCCAGTACTTC; CDR3: CASSQEGSQAQYF
D: NA; length: 14; J: TRBJ2-3; V: TRBV12-3/TRBV12-4; DNA: TGTGCCAGCAGTTCTCAGGACGGGGCAGATACGCAGTATTTT; CDR3: CASSSQDGADTQYF
D: TRBD2; length: 17; J: TRBJ2-3; V: TRBV11-2; DNA: TGTGCCAGCAGCCCAGGGACTAGCGGGGGGGCCCGGGATACGCAGTATTTT; CDR3: CASSPGTSGGARDTQYF
D: TRBD1; length: 14; J: TRBJ1-6; V: TRBV5-6; DNA: TGTGCCAGCAGGGGACAGGGTTGGAATTCACCCCTCCACTTT; CDR3: CASRGQGWNSPLHF
D: TRBD1; length: 16; J: TRBJ2-7; V: TRBV6-2/TRBV6-3; DNA: TGTGCCAGCAGCCATCGACAGGGCATGGCCTGGGGCGAGCAGTACTTC; CDR3: CASSHRQGMAWGEQYF
D: NA; length: 11; J: TRBJ1-1; V: TRBV3-1; DNA: TGTGCCAGCAGCCATCTAACTGAAGCTTTCTTT; CDR3: CASSHLTEAFF
D: NA; length: 13; J: TRBJ2-3; V: TRBV25-1; DNA: TGTGCCAGCAGTGACTTCCGGGTCGATACGCAGTATTTT; CDR3: CASSDFRVDTQYF
D: NA; length: 14; J: TRBJ2-3; V: TRBV29-1; DNA: TGCAGCACCTCCTCGTCCAGGGGCACAGATACGCAGTATTTT; CDR3: CSTSSSRGTDTQYF
D: NA; length: 13; J: TRBJ1-4; V: TRBV20-1; DNA: TGCAGTGCTGACCAGGCGGCGAATGAAAAACTGTTTTTT; CDR3: CSADQAANEKLFF
D: TRBD2; length: 15; J: TRBJ2-3; V: TRBV9; DNA: TGTGCCAGCAGCGTAGCAGCGGGGGGGCCGGATACGCAGTATTTT; CDR3: CASSVAAGGPDTQYF
D: NA; length: 18; J: TRBJ1-1; V: TRBV15; DNA: TGTGCCACCAGCAGAGATCAATTCAGGGGACGTGTCTTCACTGAAGCTTTCTTT; CDR3: CATSRDQFRGRVFTEAFF
D: TRBD1; length: 18; J: TRBJ2-5; V: TRBV4-1; DNA: TGCGCCAGCAGCCAAGATGAAGGGACAGGGGGCAGGGGAGAGACCCAGTACTTC; CDR3: CASSQDEGTGGRGETQYF
D: NA; length: 14; J: TRBJ2-5; V: TRBV5-1; DNA: TGCGCCAGCAGCTTTTTCTCGGCGGAAGAGACCCAGTACTTC; CDR3: CASSFFSAEETQYF
D: NA; length: 15; J: TRBJ2-3; V: TRBV2; DNA: TGTGCCAGCCGCCGAAGGGTACGAAGCACAGATACGCAGTATTTT; CDR3: CASRRRVRSTDTQYF
D: NA; length: 15; J: TRBJ1-2; V: TRBV5-6; DNA: TGTGCCAGCAGCTTGATCTGGTTAGCTAACTATGGCTACACCTTC; CDR3: CASSLIWLANYGYTF